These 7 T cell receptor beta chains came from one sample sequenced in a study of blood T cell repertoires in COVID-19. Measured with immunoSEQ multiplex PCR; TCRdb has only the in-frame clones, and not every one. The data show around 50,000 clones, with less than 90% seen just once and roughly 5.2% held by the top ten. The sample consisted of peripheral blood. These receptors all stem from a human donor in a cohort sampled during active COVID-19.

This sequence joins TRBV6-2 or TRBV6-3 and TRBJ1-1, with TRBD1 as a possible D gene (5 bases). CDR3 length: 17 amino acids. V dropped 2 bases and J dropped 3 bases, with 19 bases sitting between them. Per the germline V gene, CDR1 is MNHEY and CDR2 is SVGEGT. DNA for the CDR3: TGTGCCAGCAGTTACAGCGTCCGGGGGTCTAAGGACACTGAAGCTTTCTTT. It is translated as CASSYSVRGSKDTEAFF.

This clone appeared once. The CDR3 here is CASSLATENIQYF. CDR3 bases: TGTGCCAGCAGCTTAGCAACGGAAAACATTCAGTACTTC. The rearrangement joins TRBV7-9 to TRBJ2-4, with D uncertain. CDR3 length equals 13 residues. Germline V gene data show CDR1 as SEHNR and CDR2 as FQNEAQ (reference sequence). Between the trimmed V and J ends, which lost 0 bases and 5 bases, there was a span of 5 bases.

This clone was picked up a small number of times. The CDR3 spells CASSFVGSGEQQFF. As DNA, the CDR3 is TGTGCCAGCAGTTTCGTCGGTAGCGGGGAACAGCAGTTCTTC. The rearrangement joins TRBV27 to TRBJ2-1, with 8 bases matching TRBD2. The V and J ends lost 3 bases and 11 bases, in that order; junction bases with no gene match: 9. CDR1 and CDR2 (germline): MNHEY, SMNVEV (reference sequence). The CDR3 consists of 14 residues.

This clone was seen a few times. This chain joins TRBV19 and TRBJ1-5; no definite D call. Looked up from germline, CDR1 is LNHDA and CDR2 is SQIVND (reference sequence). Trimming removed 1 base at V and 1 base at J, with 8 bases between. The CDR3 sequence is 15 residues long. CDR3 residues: CASSIGMRSNQPQHF. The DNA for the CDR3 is TGTGCCAGTAGTATAGGTATGAGGAGCAATCAGCCCCAGCATTTT.

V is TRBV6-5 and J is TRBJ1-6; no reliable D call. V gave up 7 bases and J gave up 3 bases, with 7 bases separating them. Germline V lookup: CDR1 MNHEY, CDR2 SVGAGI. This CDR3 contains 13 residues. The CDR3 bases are TGTGCCAGCACTCTGAGCTATAATTCACCCCTCCACTTT. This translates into CASTLSYNSPLHF.

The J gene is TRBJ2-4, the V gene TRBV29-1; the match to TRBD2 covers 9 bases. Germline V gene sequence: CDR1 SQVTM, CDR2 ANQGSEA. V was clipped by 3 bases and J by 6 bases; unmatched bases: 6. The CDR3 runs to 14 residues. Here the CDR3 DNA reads TGCAGCGTTGAGGGCGGGGGGGCGAGAAACATTCAGTACTTC. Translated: CSVEGGGARNIQYF.

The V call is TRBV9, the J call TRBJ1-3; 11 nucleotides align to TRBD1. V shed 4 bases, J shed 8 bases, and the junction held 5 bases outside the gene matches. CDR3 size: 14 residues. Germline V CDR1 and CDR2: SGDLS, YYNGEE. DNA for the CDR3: TGTGCCAGCAGCCGGACAGGGGGCGCGGACACCATATATTTT. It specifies CASSRTGGADTIYF.